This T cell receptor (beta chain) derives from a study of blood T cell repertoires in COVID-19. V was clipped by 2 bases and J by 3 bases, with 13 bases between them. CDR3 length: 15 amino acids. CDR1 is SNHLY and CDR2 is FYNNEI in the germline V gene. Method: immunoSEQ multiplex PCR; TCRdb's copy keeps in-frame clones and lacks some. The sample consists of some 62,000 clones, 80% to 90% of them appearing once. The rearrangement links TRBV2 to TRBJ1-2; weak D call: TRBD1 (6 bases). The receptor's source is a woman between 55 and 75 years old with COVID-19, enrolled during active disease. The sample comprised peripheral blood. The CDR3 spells CASSENAQGYYGYTF. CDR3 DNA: TGTGCCAGCAGTGAAAATGCACAGGGATACTATGGCTACACCTTC.